A selection of T cell receptor beta chains follows, all from one sample in a study of monozygotic twins with inflammatory bowel disease. TCRdb reprocessed the 5' RACE reads; each CDR3 protein has one entry and no DNA is given. Its listing shows 120,000 to 150,000 distinct CDR3 sequences. Sequenced sample: blood. Every receptor here comes from a human donor with ulcerative colitis or Crohn's disease, or a healthy co-twin of an affected twin (not recorded which). Both conserved end residues are part of each CDR3.

TRBV20-1,TRBJ2-1,CSARGYPSPNEQFF
TRBV7-3,TRBJ2-2,CASSLHGGQGNTGELFF
TRBV5-6,TRBJ2-2,CASSLAQVFDTGELFF
TRBV5-1,TRBJ2-5,CASSLAWTAYQETQYF
TRBV12-3/TRBV12-4,TRBJ2-7,CASSLRSTSVVYEQYF
TRBV20-1,TRBJ2-4,CSAPWAGRDKNIQYF
TRBV4-3,TRBJ2-1,CASSQPTQGPYNEQFF
TRBV7-6,TRBJ2-7,CASSFGRRSYEQYF
TRBV20-1,TRBJ2-7,CSARRDQSSYEQYF
TRBV29-1,TRBJ2-7,CSAAGTADSYEQYF
TRBV27,TRBJ2-7,CASSPVPYYEQYF
TRBV6-1,TRBJ2-2,CASREIGRSTGELFF
TRBV7-2,TRBJ2-2,CASSSGPFNGELFF
TRBV3-1,TRBJ2-1,CASSPPRGRSGEQFF
TRBV11-3,TRBJ2-1,CASSLGARGADEQFF
TRBV24-1,TRBJ2-1,CATQWGGNSYNEQFF
TRBV6-1,TRBJ2-5,CASSPLTSGIETQYF
TRBV5-6,TRBJ1-1,CASSLDLRTVPGLEAFF
TRBV5-1,TRBJ2-2,CASSSGQRNTGELFF
TRBV7-2,TRBJ2-3,CASSPNSFVTDTQYF
TRBV5-5,TRBJ1-4,CASSSRGREDEKLFF
TRBV19,TRBJ2-6,CASSVDSSSGANVLTF
TRBV5-1,TRBJ1-1,CASSAIDRSTEAFF
TRBV20-1,TRBJ1-6,CSTLNSGGVASPLHF
TRBV18,TRBJ1-1,CASSPMGQKNTEAFF
TRBV20-1,TRBJ1-5,CSARVGGAKGQPQHF
TRBV28,TRBJ1-1,CASSFGPGMNTEAFF
TRBV7-2,TRBJ2-1,CASGNSGDSNEQFF
TRBV3-1,TRBJ2-3,CASSQEGYLRNTDTQYF
TRBV20-1,TRBJ1-6,CSAGVQGLYNSPLHF
TRBV5-1,TRBJ2-3,CASRLSGPSTDTQYF
TRBV19,TRBJ1-1,CASSPHEFGAFF
TRBV11-3,TRBJ1-2,CASSLQGGDGYTF
TRBV11-2,TRBJ2-2,CASSPRGQGNTGELFF
TRBV18,TRBJ2-1,CASSPPSSGGDEQFF